These T cell receptor beta chains were read from a single sample in a study of T-cell memory formation after mild COVID-19. TCRdb redid the calling of the 5' RACE reads with MiXCR, one entry per CDR3 protein. The data show roughly 130,000 distinct CDR3 sequences, approximately 15% seen once. Source material: PBMCs or a T cell subset sorted from them (not recorded which). The receptors originated from a man aged 18 to 30 who had mild COVID-19 (a few samples of this study predate the infection). Cell type and time point are not known. Both conserved end residues are part of each CDR3. The D gene is left open where the match is weak. The size field is filled for only some rows; it gives once, few, many or a size class.

D gene: -; V gene: TRBV11-3; clone size: -; J gene: TRBJ2-3; CDR3 protein: CASSSNGRGTDTQYF; CDR3 DNA: TGTGCCAGCAGCTCAAACGGCCGAGGCACAGATACGCAGTATTTT
D gene: -; V gene: TRBV7-2; clone size: many; J gene: TRBJ2-1; CDR3 protein: CASSFTNYNEQFF; CDR3 DNA: TGTGCCAGCAGCTTTACTAACTACAATGAGCAGTTCTTC
D gene: -; V gene: TRBV4-1; clone size: -; J gene: TRBJ2-7; CDR3 protein: CASSQFSLGVDVHEQYF; CDR3 DNA: TGCGCCAGCAGCCAATTCAGTCTCGGAGTCGACGTCCACGAGCAGTACTTC
D gene: -; V gene: TRBV12-3/TRBV12-4; clone size: -; J gene: TRBJ2-2; CDR3 protein: CASSFTFTGELFF; CDR3 DNA: TGTGCCAGCAGTTTTACGTTTACCGGGGAGCTGTTTTTT
D gene: TRBD1; V gene: TRBV5-1; clone size: few; J gene: TRBJ1-2; CDR3 protein: CASSPSGQEGLGYTF; CDR3 DNA: TGCGCCAGCAGCCCCTCGGGACAGGAGGGACTGGGCTACACCTTC
D gene: -; V gene: TRBV4-3; clone size: few; J gene: TRBJ1-2; CDR3 protein: CASSSLLNYGYTF; CDR3 DNA: TGCGCCAGCAGTAGTCTTCTTAACTATGGCTACACCTTC
D gene: -; V gene: TRBV7-9; clone size: few; J gene: TRBJ2-1; CDR3 protein: CASSLAIGEQFF; CDR3 DNA: TGTGCCAGCAGCTTAGCGATTGGTGAGCAGTTCTTC
D gene: TRBD2; V gene: TRBV20-1; clone size: -; J gene: TRBJ2-3; CDR3 protein: CSARSPGTSGGGTDTQYF; CDR3 DNA: TGCAGTGCTAGAAGTCCCGGGACTAGCGGGGGGGGCACAGATACGCAGTATTTT
D gene: -; V gene: TRBV3-1; clone size: -; J gene: TRBJ1-2; CDR3 protein: CASSQESRTALGGYTF; CDR3 DNA: TGTGCCAGCAGCCAAGAGTCCCGGACAGCTCTGGGGGGCTACACCTTC
D gene: -; V gene: TRBV28; clone size: few; J gene: TRBJ1-5; CDR3 protein: CASSQLHQPQHF; CDR3 DNA: TGTGCCAGCAGCCAACTCCATCAGCCCCAGCATTTT
D gene: -; V gene: TRBV7-8; clone size: many; J gene: TRBJ2-3; CDR3 protein: CASSLEYRGCEYF; CDR3 DNA: TGTGCCAGCAGCTTAGAATATCGGGGGTGCGAGTATTTT
D gene: -; V gene: TRBV3-1; clone size: few; J gene: TRBJ1-5; CDR3 protein: CASSQGAAQEPQHF; CDR3 DNA: TGTGCCAGCAGCCAAGGGGCAGCGCAGGAGCCCCAGCATTTT
D gene: -; V gene: TRBV5-1; clone size: -; J gene: TRBJ1-5; CDR3 protein: CASSLGGDQPQHF; CDR3 DNA: TGCGCCAGCAGCTTGGGAGGGGATCAGCCCCAGCATTTT
D gene: TRBD1; V gene: TRBV7-2; clone size: -; J gene: TRBJ1-1; CDR3 protein: CASSLDRGQTEAFF; CDR3 DNA: TGTGCCAGCAGCTTGGACAGGGGGCAGACTGAAGCTTTCTTT
D gene: TRBD2; V gene: TRBV4-2; clone size: -; J gene: TRBJ2-5; CDR3 protein: CASSQAASGGGDTQYF; CDR3 DNA: TGTGCCAGCAGCCAAGCCGCTAGCGGGGGGGGAGATACCCAGTACTTC
D gene: -; V gene: TRBV7-3; clone size: -; J gene: TRBJ2-3; CDR3 protein: CASSLRQITDTQYF; CDR3 DNA: TGTGCCAGCAGCTTAAGACAGATCACAGATACGCAGTATTTT
D gene: -; V gene: TRBV7-8; clone size: -; J gene: TRBJ2-7; CDR3 protein: CASSLAGVYEQYF; CDR3 DNA: TGTGCCAGCAGCTTAGCGGGGGTATACGAGCAGTACTTC
D gene: -; V gene: TRBV7-9; clone size: few; J gene: TRBJ2-6; CDR3 protein: CASSPLGPSGANVLTF; CDR3 DNA: TGTGCCAGCAGCCCCCTGGGGCCCTCTGGGGCCAACGTCCTGACTTTC
D gene: TRBD1; V gene: TRBV20-1; clone size: few; J gene: TRBJ2-5; CDR3 protein: CSARPPWTGPETQYF; CDR3 DNA: TGCAGTGCTAGGCCCCCGTGGACAGGGCCAGAGACCCAGTACTTC
D gene: -; V gene: TRBV7-8; clone size: -; J gene: TRBJ2-2; CDR3 protein: CASSHGQNTGELFF; CDR3 DNA: TGTGCCAGCAGCCATGGACAGAACACCGGGGAGCTGTTTTTT
D gene: -; V gene: TRBV12-3/TRBV12-4; clone size: many; J gene: TRBJ2-3; CDR3 protein: CASSRQRSTNTQYF; CDR3 DNA: TGTGCCAGCAGCCGCCAAAGGTCTACAAATACGCAGTATTTT
D gene: -; V gene: TRBV4-3; clone size: -; J gene: TRBJ2-3; CDR3 protein: CASSQEPPDTQYF; CDR3 DNA: TGCGCCAGCAGCCAAGAGCCCCCAGATACGCAGTATTTT
D gene: -; V gene: TRBV11-1; clone size: -; J gene: TRBJ2-5; CDR3 protein: CASSLDWLQETQYF; CDR3 DNA: TGTGCCAGCAGCTTGGACTGGCTACAAGAGACCCAGTACTTC
D gene: -; V gene: TRBV29-1; clone size: few; J gene: TRBJ1-2; CDR3 protein: CSGSTGAGYGYTF; CDR3 DNA: TGCAGCGGATCGACTGGGGCTGGCTATGGCTACACCTTC
D gene: -; V gene: TRBV2; clone size: -; J gene: TRBJ2-3; CDR3 protein: CASRVTAADTQYF; CDR3 DNA: TGTGCCAGCAGAGTGACAGCGGCAGATACGCAGTATTTT
D gene: TRBD1; V gene: TRBV12-3/TRBV12-4; clone size: few; J gene: TRBJ2-7; CDR3 protein: CASRDGTGRTYEQYF; CDR3 DNA: TGTGCCAGCAGGGATGGGACAGGGCGAACCTACGAGCAGTACTTC
D gene: TRBD2; V gene: TRBV20-1; clone size: -; J gene: TRBJ2-1; CDR3 protein: CSASGVAGGRSSYNEQFF; CDR3 DNA: TGCAGTGCTAGCGGGGTAGCGGGGGGGCGGAGCTCCTACAATGAGCAGTTCTTC
D gene: -; V gene: TRBV7-3; clone size: -; J gene: TRBJ2-3; CDR3 protein: CASSLMGATDTQYF; CDR3 DNA: TGTGCCAGCAGCTTAATGGGCGCCACAGATACGCAGTATTTT
D gene: -; V gene: TRBV5-6; clone size: -; J gene: TRBJ1-2; CDR3 protein: CASSPRPEYTNYGYTF; CDR3 DNA: TGTGCCAGCAGCCCCCGACCGGAATACACTAACTATGGCTACACCTTC
D gene: TRBD1; V gene: TRBV10-3; clone size: -; J gene: TRBJ1-5; CDR3 protein: CAISEDRGNQPQHF; CDR3 DNA: TGTGCCATCAGTGAGGACAGGGGCAATCAGCCCCAGCATTTT
D gene: TRBD1; V gene: TRBV20-1; clone size: few; J gene: TRBJ2-1; CDR3 protein: CSARKTLGQGVGNEQFF; CDR3 DNA: TGCAGTGCTAGGAAGACCCTGGGACAGGGGGTAGGCAATGAGCAGTTCTTC
D gene: -; V gene: TRBV5-5; clone size: few; J gene: TRBJ1-2; CDR3 protein: CASSRSTGSTGDGYTF; CDR3 DNA: TGTGCCAGCAGCCGCTCGACAGGCTCAACCGGCGATGGCTACACCTTC
D gene: TRBD1; V gene: TRBV5-1; clone size: -; J gene: TRBJ1-2; CDR3 protein: CASSWDSQGHYGYTF; CDR3 DNA: TGCGCCAGCAGCTGGGACTCACAGGGGCACTATGGCTACACCTTC
D gene: -; V gene: TRBV29-1; clone size: few; J gene: TRBJ2-1; CDR3 protein: CSVRVYNEQFF; CDR3 DNA: TGCAGCGTTCGGGTGTACAATGAGCAGTTCTTC
D gene: -; V gene: TRBV9; clone size: -; J gene: TRBJ2-2; CDR3 protein: CASTQGDTGELFF; CDR3 DNA: TGTGCCAGCACGCAGGGAGACACCGGGGAGCTGTTTTTT
D gene: -; V gene: TRBV27; clone size: -; J gene: TRBJ2-5; CDR3 protein: CASSLQGQRETQYF; CDR3 DNA: TGTGCCAGCAGTTTACAGGGGCAGAGAGAGACCCAGTACTTC
D gene: -; V gene: TRBV2; clone size: -; J gene: TRBJ1-5; CDR3 protein: CASSQGQGWKPQHF; CDR3 DNA: TGTGCCAGCAGCCAAGGTCAGGGGTGGAAGCCCCAGCATTTT
D gene: -; V gene: TRBV20-1; clone size: few; J gene: TRBJ1-6; CDR3 protein: CSARDPGGTTNSPLHF; CDR3 DNA: TGCAGTGCTAGAGATCCCGGGGGGACAACTAATTCACCCCTCCACTTT
D gene: TRBD1; V gene: TRBV4-2; clone size: few; J gene: TRBJ2-1; CDR3 protein: CASSQSAGTGDSREQFF; CDR3 DNA: TGTGCCAGCAGCCAGAGCGCCGGGACAGGGGACTCCCGTGAGCAGTTCTTC
D gene: -; V gene: TRBV5-1; clone size: -; J gene: TRBJ2-3; CDR3 protein: CASSGGATNTQYF; CDR3 DNA: TGCGCCAGCAGCGGGGGGGCTACAAATACGCAGTATTTT
D gene: -; V gene: TRBV5-5; clone size: -; J gene: TRBJ2-2; CDR3 protein: CASSRRGGPTGTGELFF; CDR3 DNA: TGTGCCAGCAGCCGGCGCGGCGGGCCCACCGGCACCGGGGAGCTGTTTTTT
D gene: TRBD2; V gene: TRBV20-1; clone size: few; J gene: TRBJ2-5; CDR3 protein: CSAREASGDQETQYF; CDR3 DNA: TGCAGTGCTAGAGAGGCTAGCGGGGACCAAGAGACCCAGTACTTC